This passage covers 10 T cell receptor beta chains from one sample sequenced in a study of blood T cell repertoires in COVID-19. The repertoire was sequenced with immunoSEQ multiplex PCR; TCRdb's copy has only in-frame clones and lacks some. The table includes some 130,000 clones, about 85% detected once. Source material: peripheral blood. Every receptor here comes from a man aged 40-49 years with active or convalescent COVID-19.

The J gene is TRBJ2-5, the V gene TRBV3-1 (or the pseudogene TRBV3-2), with 14 bases that match TRBD2. J lost 5 bases, V lost 2 bases, and 13 bases had no gene match. Germline-derived CDR1 and CDR2 are LGHDT and YNNKEL (reference sequence). CDR3 length: 19 amino acids. CDR3 protein: CASSQPWTSGGTGWETQYF. The CDR3 bases are TGTGCCAGCAGCCAACCGTGGACTAGCGGGGGGACTGGGTGGGAGACCCAGTACTTC.

The genes are TRBV6-5 and TRBJ1-4; 8 bases are a match to TRBD1. Germline values: CDR1 MNHEY, CDR2 SVGAGI. Trimming removed 6 bases from V and 6 bases from J; junction bases left unmatched: 6. The CDR3 runs 14 residues. The CDR3: CASRRDRGDEKLFF. The CDR3 DNA reads TGTGCCAGCAGGAGAGACAGGGGTGATGAAAAACTGTTTTTT.

The gene calls are TRBV6-5 and TRBJ2-1; D gene uncertain. The germline gives CDR1 MNHEY, CDR2 SVGAGI. V lost 3 bases and J lost 12, with 9 bases in between. The CDR3 runs 11 residues. Written as DNA, the CDR3 is TGTGCCAGCAGTTATAAGAATAGGCAGTTCTTC. Its translation is CASSYKNRQFF.

This chain joins TRBV18 and TRBJ1-6; D ambiguous. V dropped 3 bases and J dropped 8 bases, with 14 bases sitting between them. The germline V gene encodes CDR1 KGHSH and CDR2 LQKENI. The CDR3 length is 15 residues. CDR3 bases: TGTGCCAGCTCACCTAGCGGGAGTCGTGATTCACCCCTCCACTTT. As protein: CASSPSGSRDSPLHF. The full variable domain, in which reference TRBV18 and TRBJ1-6 provide the parts outside the CDR3, is NAGVMQNPRHLVRRRGQEARLRCSPMKGHSHVYWYRQLPEEGLKFMVYLQKENIIDESGMPKERFSAEFPKEGPSILRIQQVVRGDSAAYFCASSPSGSRDSPLHFGNGTRLTVT.

The table lists this clone with a few counts. The V gene is TRBV30, the J gene TRBJ1-1; D is undetermined. Trimming shortened V by 3 bases and J by 0 bases, and 8 bases separated the two germline ends. The CDR3 is made up of 13 amino acids. Germline V CDR1 and CDR2: GTSNPN, SVGIG (reference sequence). This chain's CDR3 is CAWSGLLNTEAFF. CDR3 coding DNA: TGTGCCTGGAGCGGACTTTTGAACACTGAAGCTTTCTTT. Based on the CDR3 plus reference TRBV30 and TRBJ1-1, the full variable domain is SQTIHQWPATLVQPVGSPLSLECTVEGTSNPNLYWYRQAAGRGLQLLFYSVGIGQISSEVPQNLSASRPQDRQFILSSKKLLLSDSGFYLCAWSGLLNTEAFFGQGTRLTVV.

The chain recombines TRBV9 with TRBJ2-1; 8 bases map to TRBD1. CDR3 size: 15 residues. V was clipped by 4 bases and J by 5 bases; unmatched bases: 8. Germline CDR1 SGDLS, CDR2 YYNGEE. The CDR3 region has the DNA TGTGCCAGCAGCCTCGATCGGACAGGGAACAATGAGCAGTTCTTC. This codes for CASSLDRTGNNEQFF. Filled out from reference TRBV9 and TRBJ2-1, the complete variable domain reads DSGVTQTPKHLITATGQRVTLRCSPRSGDLSVYWYQQSLDQGLQFLIQYYNGEERAKGNILERFSAQQFPDLHSELNLSSLELGDSALYFCASSLDRTGNNEQFFGPGTRLTVL.

The chain employs TRBV20-1 and TRBJ1-2; unclear D gene. The germline V and J ends were trimmed by 5 bases and 6 bases, with 4 bases remaining between them. In germline, CDR1 is DFQATT, CDR2 SNEGSKA (reference sequence). This CDR3 is 9 amino acids long. CDR3 sequence: CSADNGYTF. Here the CDR3 DNA reads TGCAGTGCTGACAATGGCTACACCTTC.

This clone was counted once. J is TRBJ1-6 and V is TRBV7-3; 11 bases agree with TRBD1. The CDR3 is made up of 15 amino acids. CDR1 and CDR2 from the germline V gene are SGHTA and FQGTGA. V dropped 2 bases and J dropped 8; count of bases not matched to a gene: 2. The CDR3 sequence is CASSLLGQGDSPLHF. The DNA of the CDR3 is TGTGCCAGCAGCTTATTGGGACAGGGGGATTCACCCCTCCACTTT.

A single count supports this clone. This sequence joins TRBV29-1 and TRBJ2-2, with D perhaps TRBD1 (5 bases). The CDR3 loop spans 13 amino acids. The V and J ends lost 8 bases and 0 bases respectively, with 10 bases between them. The germline V gene encodes CDR1 SQVTM and CDR2 ANQGSEA. This CDR3 reads CSTKGSNTGELFF. The CDR3 DNA reads TGCAGCACCAAGGGGTCGAACACCGGGGAGCTGTTTTTT.

The chain links TRBV19 to TRBJ2-7; D possibly corresponds to TRBD1 (6 bases). CDR1 LNHDA and CDR2 SQIVND come from the germline V gene (reference sequence). Deletions cut 2 bases from V and 5 bases from J, with 13 bases between. This CDR3 contains 14 residues. CDR3 protein: CASSIIGGVDEQYF. In nucleotides, the CDR3 is TGTGCCAGTAGTATAATAGGGGGTGTGGACGAGCAGTACTTC.